One and the same sample provided the 8 T cell receptor beta chains below, sequenced in a study of T cell responses to AZD1222 COVID-19 vaccine. Assay used: immunoSEQ multiplex PCR; TCRdb lists only in-frame clones, some missing. In the table there are over 150,000 clones, roughly 89% of which are singletons. The source material was peripheral blood, sampled 28 days after the second AZD1222 dose. These receptors came from an adult who received the AZD1222 COVID-19 vaccine.

The chain recombines TRBV19 with TRBJ1-5; a possible D gene is TRBD1 (6 bases). Trimming pared 1 base from V and 3 bases from J, leaving 13 bases between. Looked up from germline, CDR1 is LNHDA and CDR2 is SQIVND (reference sequence). The CDR3 runs 16 residues. CDR3 sequence (DNA): TGTGCCAGTAGTATAGGTCCGAAGGGGGTCAATCAGCCCCAGCATTTT. Residues: CASSIGPKGVNQPQHF.

The rearrangement uses TRBV2 and TRBJ2-2; D not certain. This CDR3 region has 15 residues. Germline lookup yields CDR1 SNHLY and CDR2 FYNNEI. The V gene lost 8 bases and the J gene lost 3 bases, with 16 bases spanning the gap. The chain's CDR3 is CASGSERSDTGELFF. CDR3 bases: TGTGCCAGCGGTTCCGAACGGAGCGACACCGGGGAGCTGTTTTTT.

The rearrangement uses TRBV14 and TRBJ1-6; 7 positions match TRBD1. After removal of 4 bases from V and 10 bases from J, the junction contained 10 bases not matched to a gene. From germline, CDR1 is SGHDN and CDR2 FVKESK. The CDR3 sequence is 15 residues long. CDR3 residues: CASSPRQGSGSPLHF. CDR3 coding DNA: TGTGCCAGCAGCCCCAGACAGGGATCAGGATCACCCCTCCACTTT.

The J gene is TRBJ2-5, the V gene TRBV6-5, with TRBD2 matching over 8 bases. Trimming took 5 bases from V and 6 from J; bases not matched to a gene: 11. The CDR3 loop spans 15 amino acids. Germline CDR1 and CDR2: MNHEY and SVGAGI. CDR3 sequence (DNA): TGTGCCAGCAGTCCATCTGCCGGGGGGGCGAAGACCCAGTACTTC. Protein product: CASSPSAGGAKTQYF.

V usage is TRBV5-5 and J usage is TRBJ1-5; unclear D gene. The germline V gene encodes CDR1 SGHKS and CDR2 YYEKEE (reference sequence). The CDR3 covers 16 residues. The germline V and J ends were trimmed by 2 bases and 3 bases, with 15 bases remaining between them. The CDR3 DNA reads TGTGCCAGCAGCTTTTGGGCCAACCTTCCCAATCAGCCCCAGCATTTT. Translation gives CASSFWANLPNQPQHF.

V usage is TRBV7-2 and J usage is TRBJ1-2; D is unresolved. Looked up from germline, CDR1 is SGHTA and CDR2 is FQGNSA. This CDR3 has 13 residues. Trimming removed 4 bases at V and 6 bases at J, with 12 bases between. DNA for the CDR3: TGTGCCAGCAGCTCCACAAACCTCCATGGCTACACCTTC. This encodes CASSSTNLHGYTF.

The genes are TRBV6-2 or TRBV6-3 and TRBJ1-4; possibly TRBD1 for D (5 bases). Per germline, CDR1 MNHEY and CDR2 SVGEGT. The CDR3 runs to 14 residues. The germline V and J ends were trimmed by 2 bases and 7 bases, with 11 bases remaining between them. CDR3 DNA sequence: TGTGCCAGCAGTTACAGGGGTCTTGGTGAAAAACTGTTTTTT. Translated: CASSYRGLGEKLFF.

The chain links TRBV4-1 to TRBJ2-2, with D tentatively TRBD2 (5 bases). In germline, CDR1 is MGHRA, CDR2 YSYEKL. The CDR3 runs to 17 residues. V was clipped by 7 bases and J by 1 base, with 19 bases between them. CDR3 bases: TGCGCCAGCACCTCGTCCAGCACGGGGTGGAACACCGGGGAGCTGTTTTTT. It yields the protein CASTSSSTGWNTGELFF.